Shown below are 25 T cell receptor beta chains from a single sample sequenced in a study of T cell changes during pregnancy in multiple sclerosis. Clones were sequenced by immunoSEQ multiplex PCR, and TCRdb holds only the in-frame ones, with some missing. The sample includes about 100,000 clones, about 92% of them seen just once. The source was peripheral blood, collected in the second trimester of pregnancy. The origin of the receptors is a female donor with multiple sclerosis, enrolled in a pregnancy study.

The rearrangement links TRBV27 to TRBJ2-5, with D hard to call. This CDR3 contains 14 residues. V lost 2 bases to trimming and J lost 2 bases, with 9 bases between them. The germline CDR1 and CDR2 sequences are MNHEY and SMNVEV (reference sequence). The chain's CDR3 is CASSLRSRQETQYF. The DNA for the CDR3 is TGTGCCAGCAGTTTAAGAAGCAGGCAAGAGACCCAGTACTTC.

The chain's CDR3 is CASLPGQGTANTGELFF. CDR3 DNA: TGCGCCAGCCTACCGGGACAGGGGACCGCGAACACCGGGGAGCTGTTTTTT. The chain combines TRBV5-1 with TRBJ2-2; 10 nucleotides agree with TRBD1. The length of the CDR3 is 17 residues. Trimming took 7 bases from V and 0 from J; bases not matched to a gene: 9. Germline V gene sequence: CDR1 SGHRS, CDR2 YFSETQ.

The rearrangement uses TRBV19 and TRBJ1-2; D is uncertain. CDR3 length equals 13 residues. V gave up 7 bases and J gave up 4 bases, with 13 bases separating them. CDR1 and CDR2 (germline): LNHDA, SQIVND (reference sequence). CDR3 loop: CASTYLDGYGYTF. DNA for the CDR3: TGTGCCAGTACTTATCTAGATGGCTATGGCTACACCTTC. The full variable domain, rest sourced from reference TRBV19 and TRBJ1-2, is DGGITQSPKYLFRKEGQNVTLSCEQNLNHDAMYWYRQDPGQGLRLIYYSQIVNDFQKGDIAEGYSVSREKKESFPLTVTSAQKNPTAFYLCASTYLDGYGYTFGSGTRLTVV.

The chain recombines TRBV5-1 with TRBJ1-1, with D possibly being TRBD1 (6 bases). CDR3 length: 14 residues. Trimming pared 5 bases from V and 0 bases from J, leaving 11 bases between. Germline CDR1 SGHRS, CDR2 YFSETQ. CDR3: CASSGQSMNTEAFF. CDR3 DNA sequence: TGCGCCAGCAGTGGACAGAGTATGAACACTGAAGCTTTCTTT.

The chain recombines TRBV5-5 with TRBJ2-7; 7 bases line up with TRBD1. The V gene end was trimmed by 7 bases and the J gene end by 5 bases; junction bases not matched to a gene: 6. Germline loops: CDR1 SGHKS, CDR2 YYEKEE (reference sequence). This CDR3 comprises 12 residues. The DNA for the CDR3 is TGTGCCAGCGGGGGAACAGGGGACGAGCAGTACTTC. It translates to CASGGTGDEQYF.

The chain is built from TRBV7-6 and TRBJ2-7; D might be TRBD2 (6 bases). Deletions cut 2 bases from V and 6 bases from J, with 14 bases between. CDR3 length: 14 residues. Per germline, CDR1 SGHVS and CDR2 FNYEAQ. Here the CDR3 DNA reads TGTGCCAGCAGCTTAACAATTGGAGGGCGCGAGCAGTACTTC. Translation: CASSLTIGGREQYF.

This chain links TRBV28 with TRBJ1-5; 7 bases match TRBD1. J gave up 3 bases and V 8 bases, and 10 bases lay outside the gene matches. This CDR3 contains 15 residues. Germline CDR1 reads MDHEN; CDR2 reads SYDVKM. The CDR3 DNA reads as TGTGCCAGCCAGCCAGGGGGGCCCCTCAATCAGCCCCAGCATTTT. Its protein product is CASQPGGPLNQPQHF. The variable domain in full, with the rest retrieved from reference TRBV28 and TRBJ1-5, is DVKVTQSSRYLVKRTGEKVFLECVQDMDHENMFWYRQDPGLGLRLIYFSYDVKMKEKGDIPEGYSVSREKKERFSLILESASTNQTSMYLCASQPGGPLNQPQHFGDGTRLSIL.

This chain links TRBV5-1 with TRBJ2-7; maybe TRBD2 (6 bases). The CDR3 contains 15 residues. Trimming took off 3 bases at V and 2 bases at J, with 15 bases between the two ends. CDR1 and CDR2 from the germline V gene are SGHRS and YFSETQ. The DNA for the CDR3 is TGCGCCAGCAGCTCCTCCCCCGGGGGAACCTACGAGCAGTACTTC. It codes for CASSSSPGGTYEQYF.

The chain has TRBV27 and TRBJ2-7; D gene ambiguous. CDR1 MNHEY and CDR2 SMNVEV come from the germline V gene (reference sequence). The CDR3 sequence is 14 residues long. Trimming took off 3 bases at V and 1 base at J, with 10 bases between the two ends. The CDR3 sequence is CASSFTSRSYEQYF. DNA for the CDR3: TGTGCCAGCAGTTTTACATCGCGGTCCTACGAGCAGTACTTC.

The rearrangement joins TRBV30 to TRBJ2-7; TRBD2 matches 10 bases. V lost 3 bases and J lost 7; bases outside the gene matches: 6. This CDR3 spans 13 amino acids. CDR1 is GTSNPN, CDR2 SVGIG, per germline (reference sequence). The DNA for the CDR3 is TGTGCCTGGAGACTAGCGGGAATGGGGGAGCAGTACTTC. Its translation is CAWRLAGMGEQYF.

The chain links TRBV7-3 to TRBJ2-1, with 10 bases that match TRBD1. With 5 bases clipped from V and 13 bases from J, the junction kept 2 bases outside the gene matches. This CDR3 has 11 residues. CDR1 is SGHTA and CDR2 is FQGTGA in the germline V gene. The CDR3 DNA is TGTGCCAGCAGCGGGACAGGGGTCCAGTTCTTC. Translating it yields CASSGTGVQFF.

In DNA form, the CDR3 reads TGTGCCAGCAGCTTCTGGACAGGGCCGAGAACTAATGAAAAACTGTTTTTT. As protein: CASSFWTGPRTNEKLFF. V and J are TRBV7-6 and TRBJ1-4; 8 bases match TRBD1. V shed 3 bases and J 1 base; nucleotides not matched to a gene: 7. The germline V gene has CDR1 SGHVS and CDR2 FNYEAQ. The CDR3 contains 17 residues. The variable domain in full, completed from reference TRBV7-6 and TRBJ1-4, reads GAGVSQSPRYKVTKRGQDVALRCDPISGHVSLYWYRQALGQGPEFLTYFNYEAQQDKSGLPNDRFSAERPEGSISTLTIQRTEQRDSAMYRCASSFWTGPRTNEKLFFGSGTQLSVL.

V and J are TRBV19 and TRBJ1-6; maybe TRBD1 (5 bases). Trimming took 6 bases from V and 6 from J, leaving 15 bases between them. CDR1 is LNHDA, CDR2 SQIVND, per germline (reference sequence). The CDR3 runs 15 residues. CDR3 in amino acids: CASRISDMFNSPLHF. In DNA, the CDR3 is TGTGCCAGTAGGATATCGGACATGTTTAATTCACCCCTCCACTTT.

The chain links TRBV14 to TRBJ1-2; 8 bases align to TRBD1. The V gene's germline CDR1 is SGHDN and CDR2 FVKESK. This CDR3 is 13 amino acids long. V dropped 5 bases and J dropped 4; count of bases not matched to a gene: 3. For the CDR3, the DNA is TGTGCCAGCAGCTACAGGGGGACCTATGGCTACACCTTC. Its protein product is CASSYRGTYGYTF.

The V gene is TRBV30, the J gene TRBJ1-2; 8 nucleotides align to TRBD1. V shed 6 bases and J 8 bases; nucleotides not matched to a gene: 14. The length of the CDR3 is 14 residues. Germline values: CDR1 GTSNPN, CDR2 SVGIG (reference sequence). The CDR3 sequence is CACLRLLTGAGYTF. CDR3 in DNA: TGTGCCTGTCTTCGCCTTTTGACAGGGGCGGGCTACACCTTC.

V gene TRBV2 combines with J gene TRBJ2-7; 12 bases are shared with TRBD2. This CDR3 comprises 14 residues. Per germline, CDR1 SNHLY and CDR2 FYNNEI. The trim removed 7 bases at V and 1 base at J, leaving 2 bases unmatched. CDR3 in DNA: TGTGCCAGCACCCTAGCGGGGGGGTCCTACGAGCAGTACTTC. It encodes CASTLAGGSYEQYF.

The table lists this clone with a count of one. The V call is TRBV5-1, the J call TRBJ1-4; a possible D gene is TRBD1 (5 bases). This CDR3 is 14 amino acids long. Trimming took off 0 bases at V and 6 bases at J, with 9 bases between the two ends. Germline V gene sequence: CDR1 SGHRS, CDR2 YFSETQ. The CDR3 loop is CASSLVGADEKLFF. DNA for the CDR3: TGCGCCAGCAGCTTGGTTGGGGCAGATGAAAAACTGTTTTTT. Variable domain in full (rest from reference TRBV5-1 and TRBJ1-4): KAGVTQTPRYLIKTRGQQVTLSCSPISGHRSVSWYQQTPGQGLQFLFEYFSETQRNKGNFPGRFSGRQFSNSRSEMNVSTLELGDSALYLCASSLVGADEKLFFGSGTQLSVL.

The chain recombines TRBV27 with TRBJ1-2, with 7 nucleotides matching TRBD1. The J segment lost 0 bases and the V segment lost 5 bases, leaving 3 bases of the junction unmatched. There are 14 residues in the CDR3. CDR1 is MNHEY, CDR2 SMNVEV, per germline (reference sequence). The CDR3 bases are TGTGCCAGCAGTCCTACAGGGGCTAACTATGGCTACACCTTC. It codes for CASSPTGANYGYTF.

The chain couples TRBV7-9 to TRBJ2-3; 7 bases align to TRBD2. Unmatched junction bases numbered 2, after V lost 1 base and J lost 4 bases. The CDR3 loop spans 14 amino acids. The germline V gene has CDR1 SEHNR and CDR2 FQNEAQ (reference sequence). CDR3 loop: CASSLGAGPDTQYF. The CDR3 coding sequence is TGTGCCAGCAGCTTAGGAGCGGGGCCAGATACGCAGTATTTT.

The V and J genes are TRBV2 and TRBJ2-5, with a tentative D call TRBD1 (6 bases). V lost 11 bases, J lost 4 bases, and 11 bases lay in between. The CDR3 sequence is 11 residues long. Germline CDR1 and CDR2: SNHLY and FYNNEI. The CDR3 reads CAGGQPETQYF. The CDR3 bases are TGTGCCGGCGGACAGCCAGAGACCCAGTACTTC. The full variable domain, rest sourced from reference TRBV2 and TRBJ2-5, is EPEVTQTPSHQVTQMGQEVILRCVPISNHLYFYWYRQILGQKVEFLVSFYNNEISEKSEIFDDQFSVERPDGSNFTLKIRSTKLEDSAMYFCAGGQPETQYFGPGTRLLVL.

The V and J genes are TRBV2 and TRBJ2-1, with a weak D call TRBD2 (6 bases). Germline CDR1 reads SNHLY; CDR2 reads FYNNEI. This CDR3 comprises 17 residues. The V gene lost 6 bases and the J gene lost 0 bases, with 18 bases spanning the gap. CDR3 sequence: CASSPQGGTSSYNEQFF. The CDR3, as DNA: TGTGCCAGCAGCCCTCAGGGCGGGACCAGCTCCTACAATGAGCAGTTCTTC.

The V gene is TRBV27, the J gene TRBJ2-4; TRBD2 matches 16 bases. V was pared by 6 bases and J by 3 bases, with 8 bases of the junction left unmatched. Germline values: CDR1 MNHEY, CDR2 SMNVEV (reference sequence). There are 18 residues in the CDR3. CDR3 loop: CASRMAGLAGGDKNIQYF. CDR3 DNA sequence: TGTGCCAGCAGAATGGCGGGACTAGCGGGAGGGGACAAAAACATTCAGTACTTC.

The chain carries TRBV5-4 and TRBJ2-3; 12 nucleotides match TRBD2. Germline V gene data show CDR1 as SGHNT and CDR2 as YYREEE (reference sequence). V shed 6 bases, J shed 3 bases, and the junction held 5 bases outside the gene matches. The CDR3 runs 15 residues. The CDR3 spells CASTLAGGPTDTQYF. CDR3 in DNA: TGTGCCAGCACTCTAGCGGGAGGGCCTACAGATACGCAGTATTTT.

The sample holds one count of this clone. The chain is built from TRBV6-1 and TRBJ1-2; D gene unclear. V lost 2 bases and J 4 bases, leaving 23 bases between the germline ends. Germline V gives CDR1 MNHNS, CDR2 SASEGT. This CDR3 is built from 18 residues. Here the CDR3 reads CASSEWGLGNRGPYGYTF. In DNA, the CDR3 is TGTGCCAGCAGTGAATGGGGTTTGGGAAACAGAGGGCCCTATGGCTACACCTTC.

The V and J genes are TRBV9 and TRBJ2-2, with 15 bases matching TRBD2. This CDR3 is 17 amino acids long. Germline assignment: CDR1 SGDLS and CDR2 YYNGEE. The V and J ends lost 4 bases and 4 bases, in that order; junction bases with no gene match: 5. Here the CDR3 reads CASSLLGLAGGTGELFF. The DNA of the CDR3 is TGTGCCAGCAGCCTATTGGGACTAGCGGGAGGCACCGGGGAGCTGTTTTTT.